Listed below are T cell receptor beta chains from one sample, sequenced in a study of shared clonotypes between healthy human individuals. Sequencing was performed with immunoSEQ multiplex PCR; in TCRdb, only in-frame clones are kept and a portion is missing. The data hold 950,000 to 1,100,000 clones, with under 80% observed a single time. Sequenced sample: memory CD4+ T cells sorted from blood. These receptors all come from a man aged 18 to 30 in good health. Each CDR3 is given with its conserved first and last residue. D genes are given only for firm matches. For some rows the clone size is stated as once, few or many, or as a class when expanded; others skip it.

d_gene	j_gene	abundance	v_gene	CDR3nt	CDR3aa
.	TRBJ2-7	.	TRBV5-1	TGCGCCAGCAGCTTGGCGGACGGGAGCTTGTACGAGCAGTACTTC	CASSLADGSLYEQYF
TRBD1	TRBJ2-1	.	TRBV5-6	TGTGCCAGCAGCTTCCGGGACAGGGGGCAGGGTGAGCAGTTCTTC	CASSFRDRGQGEQFF
.	TRBJ2-3	.	TRBV5-1	TGCGCCAGCAGCTTGCAGGGCACAGATACGCAGTATTTT	CASSLQGTDTQYF
TRBD1	TRBJ2-7	.	TRBV6-1	TGTGCCAGCAGAATGGACAGGACGTCCTACGAGCAGTACTTC	CASRMDRTSYEQYF
.	TRBJ2-7	.	TRBV10-3	TGTGCCGCGGGGACCTACGAGCAGTACTTC	CAAGTYEQYF
TRBD2	TRBJ2-1	.	TRBV27	TGTGCCAGCAGATCTAGCGGGGGTGGGAATGAGCAGTTCTTC	CASRSSGGGNEQFF
TRBD1	TRBJ2-7	.	TRBV19	TGTGCCAGTCGCCGGGACAGTCGGATCTACTTC	CASRRDSRIYF
.	TRBJ1-1	.	TRBV28	TGTGCCAGCAGTGGGATAATCACTGAAGCTTTCTTT	CASSGIITEAFF
.	TRBJ2-2	.	TRBV19	TGTGCCAGTTCTGGAGGCACCGGGGAGCTGTTTTTT	CASSGGTGELFF
TRBD1	TRBJ2-7	.	TRBV30	TGTGCCTGTGTCGGACAGGGGGGGTCCTACGAGCAGTACTTC	CACVGQGGSYEQYF
.	TRBJ1-1	.	TRBV11-2	TGTGCCAGCAGCTTAAGGTTAGGTGCAGGGAGTACGAACACTGAAGCTTTCTTT	CASSLRLGAGSTNTEAFF
.	TRBJ2-1	.	TRBV4-3	TGCGCCAGCAGCCAAACCGACGGACTAAATGAGCAGTTCTTC	CASSQTDGLNEQFF
TRBD2	TRBJ2-2	.	TRBV5-5	TGTGCCAGCAGCTTGGTGGGACTAGCGGGCGGCACCGGGGAGCTGTTTTTT	CASSLVGLAGGTGELFF
.	TRBJ1-3	.	TRBV7-6	TGTGCCAGCAGCTTAAGTGGCCAACGGGGAAACACCATATATTTT	CASSLSGQRGNTIYF
.	TRBJ2-7	.	TRBV19	TGTGCCAGTAGTACAGCGGGACAGACCAGGAACGAGCAGTACTTC	CASSTAGQTRNEQYF
.	TRBJ1-1	.	TRBV18	TGTGCCAGCTCACCGCTCCGGGACACTGAAGCTTTCTTT	CASSPLRDTEAFF
TRBD2	TRBJ2-1	.	TRBV5-1	TGCGCCAGCAGCTTGGAAGGGACTAGCGGGAGGAGGTCTAGGAGTGAGCAGTTCTTC	CASSLEGTSGRRSRSEQFF
TRBD1	TRBJ1-6	.	TRBV25-1	TGTGCCAGCAGGCAGGGGGCTTCACCCCTCCACTTT	CASRQGASPLHF
.	TRBJ2-5	.	TRBV27	TGTGCCAGCAGTTTCATAGGAGAGACCCAGTACTTC	CASSFIGETQYF
.	TRBJ2-2	.	TRBV10-1	TGCGCCAGCAGTGAGGTTTGGGACACCGGGGAGCTGTTTTTT	CASSEVWDTGELFF
TRBD1	TRBJ1-2	.	TRBV11-2	TGTGCCAGCAGCTCGAGGGGACAGCATATCTATGGCTACACCTTC	CASSSRGQHIYGYTF
.	TRBJ2-5	.	TRBV29-1	TGCAGCGTTACGTGGCGATCCTGGGACGAGACCCAGTACTTC	CSVTWRSWDETQYF
TRBD2	TRBJ2-1	few	TRBV5-1	TGCGCCAGCAGCCCCGGGGCTAGCGGGAGAATGAAGCGAAATGAGCAGTTCTTC	CASSPGASGRMKRNEQFF
TRBD1	TRBJ2-1	.	TRBV5-1	TGCGCCAGCAGCTTGGTAGGGGGCGGAAGCAATGAGCAGTTCTTC	CASSLVGGGSNEQFF
TRBD2	TRBJ2-1	.	TRBV27	TGTGCCAGCAGTCCTTGGACTAGCGGGGGGCCGGGAGATGAGCAGTTCTTC	CASSPWTSGGPGDEQFF
TRBD2	TRBJ2-5	.	TRBV7-3	TGTGCCAGCAGCTTGCGGGGGACTAGCGGAGAGACCCAGTACTTC	CASSLRGTSGETQYF
.	TRBJ1-6	once	TRBV15	TGTGCCACCAGCAGAGAAGGGAATTCACCCCTCCACTTT	CATSREGNSPLHF
TRBD2	TRBJ2-7	few	TRBV7-9	TGTGCCAGCAGCTTGGGACTAGCGGGGGGGCAAGAGCAGTACTTC	CASSLGLAGGQEQYF